The sequence of this T cell receptor (beta chain) was determined in a study of blood T cell repertoires in COVID-19 (TCRdb year 2020). Background for the entire study: Samples from collaborators originated in the United States, Italy and Spain and spanned both the acute and convalescent phases of COVID-19. The material from the prospective study consisted of cDNA or gDNA derived from T cells, B-cell-depleted T cells, or PBMCs. Subjects who had been exposed to COVID-19, were actively infected with it, or had recovered from it provided the deeply sampled blood TCRbeta repertoires that made up the dataset. A freely available public database, intended as a resource for researchers studying the immune response to SARS-CoV-2, is where the repertoires were released. Samples were obtained from the ongoing ImmuneRACE study (first 160 participants) and from over 1,000 subjects provided by 6 global collaborators. The sample metadata nearly always contained a de-identified subject ID, COVID-19 status, age in years and sex. Where available, HLA class I and class II types were taken from metadata supplied by the sample provider and were not determined by assay-based typing. Points the paper makes about the study in general: The quantity of clinical and demographic metadata differed by source and by participant and was supplied without curation.

TCRbeta CDR3 regions were amplified from genomic DNA by means of the immunoSEQ Assay, a bias-controlled multiplex PCR. Per the authors' processing: Nucleated cell counts per sample were estimated from amplification of reference gene primers within the assay. Sequence reads were collapsed and filtered to measure the absolute abundance of every unique TCRbeta CDR3 rearrangement. Productive Simpson clonality was computed per sample as the square root of Simpson's diversity index over productive rearrangements. TCRdb re-hosts the immuneACCESS table, in-frame sequences only. Its copies lack some clones; in the studies checked, an unresolved V gene accounts for under half of them, and the cause for the rest is not known. The DNA was the basis for D and trimming; V, J and clone size are from that table. For this sample there are approximately 210,000 clones; more than 75% appear just once. The ten most abundant clones make up 1.9% of the sample.

As to this clone: Its antigen is unknown. The sample holds no much larger clone one base away, and base qualities are not on file.

Collaborating institutions collected whole blood in K2EDTA tubes following their own protocols. For TCRbeta analysis, collaborators shipped samples as frozen whole blood, isolated PBMCs, or DNA extracted from either of those sample types. The CDR3 runs 14 amino acids, cysteine and phenylalanine included. The entry retains the CDR3 DNA only, 42 bases that are in frame from base 1. V and J are trimmed by 4 bases and 5 bases, and the gene matches miss 6 bases of the junction. CDR1 and CDR2 (SGDLS, YYNGEE) derive from the germline V gene. Sequenced sample: peripheral blood. The chain links TRBV9 with TRBJ1-2; TRBD1 aligns with 9 central bases. This clonotype was sampled from a man in his forties or fifties with active or convalescent COVID-19. Here is the DNA: TGTGCCAGCAGCAAGGGACAGGGAAATTATGGCTACACCTTC. Its protein reads: CASSKGQGNYGYTF. The full variable domain, completed from the reference TRBV9 and TRBJ1-2 proteins outside the CDR3, reads DSGVTQTPKHLITATGQRVTLRCSPRSGDLSVYWYQQSLDQGLQFLIQYYNGEERAKGNILERFSAQQFPDLHSELNLSSLELGDSALYFCASSKGQGNYGYTFGSGTRLTVV.